The clone carrying this T cell receptor (beta chain) occurred many times. The sorted Tregs were CD4+CD25+CD127-/low cells. Germline trimming cut 4 bases from V and 6 bases from J; bases unmatched to any gene: 18. The CDR3 has 17 amino acids. Germline V gene data show CDR1 as MNHEY and CDR2 as SMNVEV (reference sequence). TCRdb independently ran MiXCR on the 5' RACE reads; one entry per CDR3 protein. Of approximately 11,000 distinct CDR3 sequences listed, under 35% are singletons. The rearrangement joins TRBV27 to TRBJ2-7; the match to TRBD1 covers 7 bases. This receptor was identified in a female donor with breast cancer. Source material: Tregs sorted from a lymph node. The DNA of the CDR3 is TGTGCCAGCAGTTCGGTTCCAGGGACAGCCCTTTGGGGCGAGCAGTACTTC. Its translation: CASSSVPGTALWGEQYF.